This T cell receptor beta chain emerged from a study of T cell repertoires in ileal Crohn's disease (dated by TCRdb to about 2019). About the full investigation: At the time of surgery, about a third of patients were active smokers, and the median duration of disease was 6.5 to 8.5 years. Surgery was performed for a complication in all patients, with stricturing disease in about 61% and penetrating disease in roughly 40%. About half of the patients received postoperative therapy: about a dozen received thiopurines and roughly 19 received anti-TNF agents. A prospective multicentre cohort supplied the roughly 57 Crohn's disease patients whose TCR repertoires were analysed. The study ran alongside a multicentre cohort designed to identify predictors of early endoscopic recurrence after ileocolonic resection. A Rutgeerts score above i0 was used to define endoscopic postoperative recurrence. A total of roughly 170 mucosal samples from approximately 57 patients were sequenced, collected from several sites on the surgical specimen and at postoperative endoscopy. What the authors observed across the whole study: Endoscopic recurrence was found to be associated with higher high-frequency clone percentages at surgery, and recurrence was observed in all patients with clonality above 26.8% (18/57). More high-frequency clones were carried by sorted CD8 T cells than by CD4 T cells, suggesting that mucosal expansions were mainly CD8. Compared with non-smokers, patients who were active smokers at surgery showed a significantly higher proportion of clonal expansions (roughly 24% vs 19%, p=0.02). Mucosal CD4 and CD8 T cells were sorted and sequenced only in a subgroup of patients, the size of which was not stated.

To be eligible, patients had to be adults with ileal or ileocolonic Crohn's disease and an indication for ileocolonic resection. Whole ileal mucosal biopsies were stored frozen at -80°C before DNA extraction. Genomic DNA was extracted from frozen whole biopsies using a TRizol-based method and was quantified with a NanoDrop 2000 spectrophotometer. For commercial TCRB immunosequencing, 450 to 550 nanograms of biopsy DNA were submitted for each sample. CDR3 regions were amplified from genomic DNA by Adaptive Biotechnology using a two-step, amplification bias-controlled multiplex PCR. Primers covering every V and J gene segment were used in the first PCR, while barcodes and Illumina adapters were added in the second PCR. CDR3 libraries were sequenced on an Illumina instrument. The original pipeline was this. The analysis used both the pipelines supplied by the vendor and custom analysis of the raw data in R/Bioconductor with R version 3.3.0. Clonality, which ranges from 0 to 1, was calculated as the inverse of the normalised Shannon entropy across all productive clones. The repertoire share taken up by the top 100 clones defined high-frequency clones, and only clones that passed a 95% confidence test were kept. The Simpson index measured repertoire diversity, and the Morisita-Horn index measured overlap between samples. What TCRdb holds here is the immuneACCESS table cut down to in-frame rearrangements. Part of the clones is not present; checked against another copy, under half of the missing clones reflect an unresolved V gene, and the others are unexplained. D and trimming come from the DNA, and the V and J calls and clone size come from that table. This sample gives several thousand clones in total; 74% of them show up just once. 6.9% of the sample is held by the ten biggest clonotypes.

The CDR3 goes from the cysteine to the phenylalanine over 15 residues. The only DNA kept is the CDR3, 45 bases in frame from the first base. CDR1 SEHNR and CDR2 FQNEAQ were looked up in the germline V gene (reference sequence). From V the trimming removes 5 bases and from J it removes 1 base, while the gene matches leave 4 bases of the junction unaccounted for. Worth noting for this clone: Its antigen remains unidentified. No base qualities exist here, and no much larger clone lies one base off it.

This TCR derives from an adult with Crohn's disease. The V and J segments used are TRBV7-9 and TRBJ1-2, with 10 bases matching TRBD1. The specimen sequenced was ileal tissue. The DNA is as follows: TGTGCCAGCAGCCGTGGACAGGGGGTTAACTATGGCTACACCTTC. It translates as CASSRGQGVNYGYTF.